The clone carrying this TCR beta chain was seen repeatedly, ten times or more. As yet, its antigen is unknown. This sample stems from a study of early T cells in non-severe SARS-CoV-2 infection. On the study more broadly: Alpha and beta chains were unpaired, from unsorted whole-blood bulk RNA.

Trimming cost V 0 bases and J 0 bases; bases outside gene matches: 8. There are 19 residues in the CDR3. In germline, CDR1 is SGHVS, CDR2 FNYEAQ. Each cDNA molecule carried a unique molecular identifier. TCRdb used MiXCR to reprocess the 5' RACE reads, holding one entry per CDR3 protein. The data contain 25,000 to 35,000 distinct CDR3 sequences, approximately 5.3% of them singletons. Findings of the study overall: Using VDJdb, the matching emphasized anti-spike CD8 responses while missing private and CD4 specificities.

The TCR was taken from an adult who was a healthcare worker with PCR-confirmed SARS-CoV-2 infection or an uninfected control (not recorded which). The V and J genes are TRBV7-6 and TRBJ2-3, with TRBD2 matching 11 bases. Sequenced input: whole blood. CDR3 sequence reads: CASSLAQLAGGSSTDTQYF. Here the CDR3 DNA reads TGTGCCAGCAGCTTAGCGCAGCTAGCGGGGGGCTCTAGCACAGATACGCAGTATTTT.